These 21 T cell receptor beta chains came from one sample sequenced in a study of blood T cell repertoires in COVID-19. Produced via immunoSEQ multiplex PCR; TCRdb's table is partial and in-frame only. Seen here are 80,000 to 130,000 clones, approximately 86% observed once, and the top ten hold less than 7.5%. Sequencing was done on a sample of peripheral blood. The origin of the receptors is an older woman with acute or convalescent COVID-19.

This clone was observed once. The chain employs TRBV5-1 and TRBJ1-5; 10 nucleotides agree with TRBD1. The CDR3 sequence is 15 residues long. Trimming took 0 bases from V and 7 from J; bases not matched to a gene: 4. Germline V gives CDR1 SGHRS, CDR2 YFSETQ. CDR3 coding DNA: TGCGCCAGCAGCTTGGAAGGGACAGGGGAACAGCCCCAGCATTTT. This gives the protein CASSLEGTGEQPQHF.

The rearrangement links TRBV2 to TRBJ2-3; TRBD2 agrees at 10 bases. The trim removed 1 base at V and 4 bases at J, leaving 5 bases unmatched. The CDR3 totals 16 residues. The germline CDR1 and CDR2 sequences are SNHLY and FYNNEI. CDR3 sequence: CASSEGLAGSPDTQYF. The CDR3 nucleotides are TGTGCCAGCAGTGAAGGACTAGCGGGTAGCCCAGATACGCAGTATTTT.

This clone has just one count. The CDR3 bases are TGTGCCAGGAGTGTTATAGGGACAGGGGGCGACCAGTACGAGCAGTACGTC. It yields the protein CARSVIGTGGDQYEQYV. The genes are TRBV30 and TRBJ2-7; TRBD1 aligns across 12 bases. CDR3 length: 17 amino acids. Germline V gene data show CDR1 as GTSNPN and CDR2 as SVGIG (reference sequence).

This clone occurred a few times. The chain employs TRBV25-1 and TRBJ2-1, with 9 bases aligning to TRBD2. The CDR3 covers 17 residues. V lost 3 bases, J lost 7 bases, and 13 bases stayed unmatched. Germline V gene lookup returns CDR1 MGHDK and CDR2 SYGVNS. This CDR3 is CASSDPLSGRGLNEQFF. CDR3 DNA sequence: TGTGCCAGCAGTGATCCCCTTAGCGGGAGAGGGTTAAATGAGCAGTTCTTC. Full variable domain (rest looked up from reference TRBV25-1 and TRBJ2-1): EADIYQTPRYLVIGTGKKITLECSQTMGHDKMYWYQQDPGMELHLIHYSYGVNSTEKGDLSSESTVSRIRTEHFPLTLESARPSHTSQYLCASSDPLSGRGLNEQFFGPGTRLTVL.

The chain carries TRBV28 and TRBJ2-7, with TRBD2 identical over 8 bases. V lost 4 bases to trimming and J lost 4 bases; unmatched junction nucleotides: 9. The CDR3 spans 15 residues. Germline lookup yields CDR1 MDHEN and CDR2 SYDVKM. CDR3 amino acids: CASSSGSGKVYEQYF. The CDR3 DNA follows: TGTGCCAGCAGTTCCGGTAGCGGGAAGGTATACGAGCAGTACTTC.

CDR3 protein: CSGGSGQGNEQFF. CDR3 coding DNA: TGCAGCGGGGGATCGGGACAGGGAAATGAGCAGTTCTTC. The chain recombines TRBV29-1 with TRBJ2-1, with 9 bases aligning to TRBD1. The junction had 8 bases not matched to a gene; V was cut back by 7 bases and J by 7 bases. This CDR3 is built from 13 residues. Germline CDR1 is SQVTM and CDR2 is ANQGSEA.

The rearrangement uses TRBV3-1 (or the pseudogene TRBV3-2) and TRBJ2-7; 10 bases fit TRBD2. The V gene end was trimmed by 7 bases and the J gene end by 6 bases; junction bases not matched to a gene: 6. Per the germline V gene, CDR1 is LGHDT and CDR2 is YNNKEL (reference sequence). There are 13 residues in the CDR3. The CDR3 bases are TGTGCCAGCAAAGCGGGAGGGCCTAGCGAGCAGTACTTC. It encodes CASKAGGPSEQYF.

The sample holds one count of this clone. Written as DNA, the CDR3 is TGTGCCAGCAGCTTATACCTTAAGGGGATGGCAAACGGCTACACCTTC. Translation gives CASSLYLKGMANGYTF. The chain links TRBV11-2 to TRBJ1-2; perhaps TRBD1 as D (5 bases). Germline loops: CDR1 SGHAT, CDR2 FQNNGV. CDR3 length: 16 amino acids. V shed 2 bases and J shed 8 bases, with 21 bases lying between them.

The DNA for the CDR3 is TGTGCCAGCAGGTTAGCGGGAGTCTACGAGCAGTACTTC. This codes for CASRLAGVYEQYF. This chain uses TRBV28 with TRBJ2-7, with 9 bases fitting TRBD2. CDR1 is MDHEN, CDR2 SYDVKM, per germline. The CDR3 covers 13 residues. The trim removed 6 bases at V and 3 bases at J, leaving 3 bases unmatched.

The chain carries TRBV2 and TRBJ1-1, with a possible D match to TRBD1 (5 bases). With 7 bases removed from V and 5 bases from J, the gap between germline ends came to 20 bases. This CDR3 has 15 amino acids. Germline CDR1 is SNHLY and CDR2 is FYNNEI. The CDR3 reads CASTRYGGGGTEAFF. In DNA form, the CDR3 reads TGTGCCAGCACTAGATATGGGGGGGGAGGAACTGAAGCTTTCTTT.

The chain employs TRBV5-6 and TRBJ2-2, with D unclear. This CDR3 spans 12 amino acids. Trimming shortened V by 4 bases and J by 3 bases, and 4 bases separated the two germline ends. CDR1 and CDR2 (germline): SGHDT, YYEEEE. CDR3 sequence (DNA): TGTGCCAGCAGCCCATACACCGGGGAGCTGTTTTTT. Encoded protein: CASSPYTGELFF.

This sequence joins TRBV9 and TRBJ2-7; D is possibly TRBD2 (6 bases). CDR1 and CDR2 from the germline V gene are SGDLS and YYNGEE. Deletions cut 3 bases from V and 6 bases from J, with 22 bases between. The CDR3 extends over 16 amino acids. The CDR3 sequence is CASSAGNAGPVGEQYF. CDR3 nucleotide sequence: TGTGCCAGCAGCGCTGGTAACGCGGGGCCGGTAGGCGAGCAGTACTTC.

The V and J genes are TRBV28 and TRBJ2-1; D might be TRBD2 (6 bases). Germline CDR1 is MDHEN and CDR2 is SYDVKM. The CDR3 loop spans 13 amino acids. V lost 8 bases and J lost 4, with 12 bases in between. The CDR3 loop is CASGGRGYNEQFF. The CDR3 nucleotides read TGTGCCAGCGGGGGTCGGGGGTACAATGAGCAGTTCTTC. The full variable domain, completed using reference TRBV28 and TRBJ2-1, is DVKVTQSSRYLVKRTGEKVFLECVQDMDHENMFWYRQDPGLGLRLIYFSYDVKMKEKGDIPEGYSVSREKKERFSLILESASTNQTSMYLCASGGRGYNEQFFGPGTRLTVL.

V gene TRBV28 combines with J gene TRBJ2-5; 9 bases match TRBD2. Germline V gives CDR1 MDHEN, CDR2 SYDVKM. After removal of 5 bases from V and 4 bases from J, the junction contained 5 bases not matched to a gene. The CDR3 loop spans 14 amino acids. CDR3 in DNA: TGTGCCAGCAGTAGCAGCGGGAGGAGAGAGACCCAGTACTTC. Protein: CASSSSGRRETQYF.

This CDR3 reads CASSQALAGGETQYF. CDR3 bases: TGTGCCAGCAGCCAAGCACTAGCGGGAGGAGAGACCCAGTACTTC. V and J are TRBV3-1 (or the pseudogene TRBV3-2) and TRBJ2-5; TRBD2 matches at 12 bases. V dropped 1 base and J dropped 4; count of bases not matched to a gene: 1. Germline V gene sequence: CDR1 LGHDT, CDR2 YNNKEL (reference sequence). The CDR3 covers 15 residues.

This clone was counted a few times. The V gene is TRBV19, the J gene TRBJ2-1, with 15 bases matching TRBD2. CDR3 size: 15 residues. J gave up 8 bases and V 6 bases, and 5 bases lay outside the gene matches. Per the germline V gene, CDR1 is LNHDA and CDR2 is SQIVND (reference sequence). The CDR3 reads CASRLGLAGGDEQFF. The CDR3 region has the DNA TGTGCCAGTAGACTCGGACTAGCGGGAGGGGATGAGCAGTTCTTC.

The V call is TRBV9, the J call TRBJ2-3; possibly TRBD2 for D (6 bases). Deletions cut 0 bases from V and 1 base from J, with 9 bases between. This CDR3 contains 15 residues. Per germline, CDR1 SGDLS and CDR2 YYNGEE. CDR3 sequence: CASSVVERGTDTQYF. The CDR3 bases are TGTGCCAGCAGCGTAGTCGAGCGGGGCACAGATACGCAGTATTTT.

This clone was seen once. The chain joins TRBV7-8 to TRBJ1-3; TRBD1 is a possible D gene (5 bases). The CDR3 spans 15 residues. Trimming removed 2 bases from V and 2 bases from J, with 10 bases in between. The V gene's germline CDR1 is SGHVS and CDR2 FQNEAQ. CDR3 sequence: CASSLQGVTGNTIYF. CDR3 DNA: TGTGCCAGCAGCTTACAGGGCGTTACTGGAAACACCATATATTTT.

This chain uses TRBV2 with TRBJ1-1, with 7 bases matching TRBD1. Germline CDR1 is SNHLY and CDR2 is FYNNEI. This CDR3 is 14 amino acids long. V lost 6 bases to trimming and J lost 2 bases; unmatched junction nucleotides: 6. For the CDR3, the DNA is TGTGCCAGCAGGGAGCAGGGGGTCAACACTGAAGCTTTCTTT. Its translation: CASREQGVNTEAFF.

The chain has TRBV9 and TRBJ1-1; tentatively, D is TRBD1 (5 bases). CDR3 size: 14 residues. Trimming removed 3 bases at V and 2 bases at J, with 11 bases between. Germline V gives CDR1 SGDLS, CDR2 YYNGEE. The CDR3 DNA follows: TGTGCCAGCAGCGGCGGGGGGATTAACACTGAAGCTTTCTTT. This sequence encodes CASSGGGINTEAFF.

The chain carries TRBV7-9 and TRBJ2-2; 14 nucleotides agree with TRBD2. The CDR3 runs to 18 residues. Trimming removed 3 bases from V and 2 bases from J; junction bases left unmatched: 5. Per germline, CDR1 SEHNR and CDR2 FQNEAQ (reference sequence). CDR3 region: CASSFTGLAGVNTGELFF. The CDR3 DNA sequence: TGTGCCAGCAGCTTCACGGGACTAGCGGGAGTAAACACCGGGGAGCTGTTTTTT.